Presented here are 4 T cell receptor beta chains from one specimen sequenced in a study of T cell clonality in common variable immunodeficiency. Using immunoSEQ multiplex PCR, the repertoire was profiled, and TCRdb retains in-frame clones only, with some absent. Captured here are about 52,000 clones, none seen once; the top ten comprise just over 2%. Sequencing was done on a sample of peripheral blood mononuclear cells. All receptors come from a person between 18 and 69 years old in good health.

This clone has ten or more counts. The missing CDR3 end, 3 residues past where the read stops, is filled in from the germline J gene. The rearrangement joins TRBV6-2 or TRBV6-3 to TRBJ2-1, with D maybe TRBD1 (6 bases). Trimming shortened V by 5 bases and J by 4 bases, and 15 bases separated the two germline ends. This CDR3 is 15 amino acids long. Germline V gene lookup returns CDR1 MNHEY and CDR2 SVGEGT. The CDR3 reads CASSPPGQEYNEQFF. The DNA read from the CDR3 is TGTGCCAGCAGTCCGCCGGGACAAGAATACAATGAG.

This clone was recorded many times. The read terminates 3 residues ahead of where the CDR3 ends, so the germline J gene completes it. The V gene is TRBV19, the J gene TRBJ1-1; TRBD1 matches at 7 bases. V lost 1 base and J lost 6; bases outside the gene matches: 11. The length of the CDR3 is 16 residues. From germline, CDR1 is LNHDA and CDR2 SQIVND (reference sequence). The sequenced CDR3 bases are TGTGCCAGTAGTATAGCAAACCCAGGGGGTGGGGCTGAA. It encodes CASSIANPGGGAE. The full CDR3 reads CASSIANPGGGAEAFF. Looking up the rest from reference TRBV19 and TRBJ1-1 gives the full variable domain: DGGITQSPKYLFRKEGQNVTLSCEQNLNHDAMYWYRQDPGQGLRLIYYSQIVNDFQKGDIAEGYSVSREKKESFPLTVTSAQKNPTAFYLCASSIANPGGGAEAFFGQGTRLTVV.

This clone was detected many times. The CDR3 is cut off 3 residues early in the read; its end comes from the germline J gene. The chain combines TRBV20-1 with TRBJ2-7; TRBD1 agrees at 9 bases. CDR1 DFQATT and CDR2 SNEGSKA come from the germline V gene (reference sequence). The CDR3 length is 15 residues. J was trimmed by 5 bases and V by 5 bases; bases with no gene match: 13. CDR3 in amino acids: CSADTLQGARDEQYF. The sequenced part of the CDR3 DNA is TGCAGTGCTGATACCCTACAGGGGGCAAGGGACGAG.

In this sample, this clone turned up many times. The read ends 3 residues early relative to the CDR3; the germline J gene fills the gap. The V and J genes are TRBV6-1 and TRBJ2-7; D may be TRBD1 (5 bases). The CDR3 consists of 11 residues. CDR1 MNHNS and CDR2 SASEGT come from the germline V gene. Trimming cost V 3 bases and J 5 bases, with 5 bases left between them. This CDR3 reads CASSEGHEQYF. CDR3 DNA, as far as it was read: TGTGCCAGCAGTGAGGGGCACGAG.